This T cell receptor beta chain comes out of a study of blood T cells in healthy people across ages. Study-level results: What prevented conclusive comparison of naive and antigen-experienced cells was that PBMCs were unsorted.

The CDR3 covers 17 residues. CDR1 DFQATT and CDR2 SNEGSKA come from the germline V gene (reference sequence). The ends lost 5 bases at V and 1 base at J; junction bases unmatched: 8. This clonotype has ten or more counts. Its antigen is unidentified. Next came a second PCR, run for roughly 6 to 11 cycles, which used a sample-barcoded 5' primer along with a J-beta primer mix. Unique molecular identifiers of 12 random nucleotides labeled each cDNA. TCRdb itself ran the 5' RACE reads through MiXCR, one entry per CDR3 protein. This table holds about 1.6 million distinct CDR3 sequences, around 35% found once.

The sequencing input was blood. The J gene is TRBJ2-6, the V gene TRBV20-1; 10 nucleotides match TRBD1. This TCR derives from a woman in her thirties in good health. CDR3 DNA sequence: TGCAGTGCTTTACCGACAGGGGGCTTATCTGGGGCCAACGTCCTGACTTTC. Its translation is CSALPTGGLSGANVLTF.